The 19 T cell receptor beta chains in this list originate from one sample, sequenced in a study of cytomegalovirus exposure and HLA in healthy donors (dated by TCRdb to about 2017). Libraries were made using the immunoSEQ multiplex PCR assay. A mixture of 60 forward primers for TCR Vbeta segments and 13 reverse primers for TCR Jbeta segments was used in the multiplex PCR. The table was pulled from immuneACCESS by TCRdb, which kept in-frame rearrangements only. Such tables lose some clones; where checked, under half of the loss comes from unresolved V genes, and the rest has no known cause. Across this sample there are approximately 140,000 clones, with about 78% seen only once. The ten top clones hold approximately 2.6% of the sample. Input material: PBMCs. The receptors here all came from a human donor in good health.

The chain carries TRBV11-2 and TRBJ1-2; D is unresolved. Trimming removed 1 base from V and 0 bases from J, with 6 bases in between. Germline V gene sequence: CDR1 SGHAT, CDR2 FQNNGV. The CDR3 totals 14 residues. CDR3 nucleotide sequence: TGTGCCAGCAGCTTAGGGCCAGCTAACTATGGCTACACCTTC. This encodes CASSLGPANYGYTF.

This rearrangement joins TRBV7-2 to TRBJ2-1; TRBD2 matches at 7 bases. The V segment lost 5 bases and the J segment 0 bases; nucleotides outside the gene matches: 4. The CDR3 runs to 15 residues. The germline CDR1 and CDR2 sequences are SGHTA and FQGNSA. The CDR3 spells CASSRRDYSYNEQFF. DNA of the CDR3: TGTGCCAGCAGCCGACGGGACTACTCCTACAATGAGCAGTTCTTC.

The J gene is TRBJ2-7, the V gene TRBV7-9; D is perhaps TRBD2 (5 bases). CDR3 length equals 16 residues. Deletions cut 5 bases from V and 0 bases from J, with 17 bases between. Per the germline V gene, CDR1 is SEHNR and CDR2 is FQNEAQ (reference sequence). CDR3 DNA sequence: TGTGCCAGCAGCAAGCAGGCGGGCCAAGTCTCCTACGAGCAGTACTTC. Its translation: CASSKQAGQVSYEQYF.

V gene TRBV7-8 combines with J gene TRBJ1-1, with D possibly matching TRBD1 (6 bases). The CDR3 spans 15 residues. Trimming removed 5 bases at V and 0 bases at J, with 13 bases between. Germline loops: CDR1 SGHVS, CDR2 FQNEAQ. The CDR3 spells CASSQRRGMNTEAFF. In DNA, the CDR3 is TGTGCCAGCAGCCAACGTAGGGGGATGAACACTGAAGCTTTCTTT.

The CDR3 region is CASSEGREGHPDTQYF. In DNA, the CDR3 is TGTGCCAGCAGTGAGGGGCGGGAGGGCCACCCAGATACGCAGTATTTT. The chain is built from TRBV2 and TRBJ2-3; 9 nucleotides align to TRBD2. Germline CDR1 reads SNHLY; CDR2 reads FYNNEI. The CDR3 is 16 amino acids. After removal of 3 bases from V and 4 bases from J, the junction contained 8 bases not matched to a gene.

J is TRBJ2-1 and V is TRBV7-8, with D possibly being TRBD2 (6 bases). Trimming removed 7 bases from V and 8 bases from J, with 15 bases in between. The CDR3 runs 13 residues. Germline V lookup: CDR1 SGHVS, CDR2 FQNEAQ. The CDR3 DNA reads TGTGCCAGCACCCCGCGGGGTGGGGATGAGCAGTTCTTC. Translated: CASTPRGGDEQFF.

The J gene is TRBJ1-1, the V gene TRBV28, with 9 positions matching TRBD1. The CDR3 runs to 13 residues. V lost 10 bases to trimming and J lost 5 bases; unmatched junction nucleotides: 8. The V gene's germline CDR1 is MDHEN and CDR2 SYDVKM. The CDR3 loop reads CAILYRGQTEAFF. Here the CDR3 DNA reads TGTGCCATTCTTTACAGGGGGCAGACTGAAGCTTTCTTT.

A few counts support this clone. The chain couples TRBV30 to TRBJ2-1; 7 bases map to TRBD2. Germline V gene sequence: CDR1 GTSNPN, CDR2 SVGIG (reference sequence). The V segment lost 6 bases and the J segment 4 bases; nucleotides outside the gene matches: 15. This CDR3 has 16 residues. The CDR3 is CACGHRRERVYNEQFF. Written as DNA, the CDR3 is TGTGCCTGCGGACATCGGCGGGAGAGGGTGTACAATGAGCAGTTCTTC.

Only a few counts were recorded for this clone. The same CDR3 can be traced to other DNA sequences in this sample. The chain has TRBV14 and TRBJ2-4, with 9 bases fitting TRBD1. The trim removed 4 bases at V and 8 bases at J, leaving 3 bases unmatched. This CDR3 has 13 residues. The germline V gene encodes CDR1 SGHDN and CDR2 FVKESK. The CDR3 loop reads CASSRDRVDIQYF. CDR3 DNA: TGTGCCAGCAGCCGGGACAGGGTGGACATTCAGTACTTC.

The chain carries TRBV19 and TRBJ2-3; 8 positions match TRBD2. CDR3 length equals 16 residues. The junction had 9 bases not matched to a gene; V was cut back by 3 bases and J by 4 bases. The germline gives CDR1 LNHDA, CDR2 SQIVND (reference sequence). CDR3 DNA: TGTGCCAGTAGTATTCAGCGGGGGCCGGGAGCAGATACGCAGTATTTT. It is translated as CASSIQRGPGADTQYF.

For this clone: The sample contains more than one DNA sequence encoding this CDR3. The gene calls are TRBV18 and TRBJ2-5; no firm D call. V lost 0 bases, J lost 5 bases, and 4 bases lay in between. CDR3 length: 12 amino acids. The germline V gene encodes CDR1 KGHSH and CDR2 LQKENI. In nucleotides, the CDR3 is TGTGCCAGCTCACCACCCGGGGAGACCCAGTACTTC. This sequence encodes CASSPPGETQYF.

The chain recombines TRBV7-3 with TRBJ2-1, with 7 bases lining up with TRBD2. Trimming removed 5 bases from V and 15 bases from J; junction bases left unmatched: 16. Germline V gives CDR1 SGHTA, CDR2 FQGTGA. CDR3 size: 14 residues. The CDR3 loop reads CASSPLPGGPLRFF. CDR3 nucleotides: TGTGCCAGCAGCCCACTCCCGGGGGGTCCCCTGCGGTTCTTC. Complete variable domain (other parts from reference TRBV7-3 and TRBJ2-1): GAGVSQTPSNKVTEKGKYVELRCDPISGHTALYWYRQSLGQGPEFLIYFQGTGAADDSGLPNDRFFAVRPEGSVSTLKIQRTERGDSAVYLCASSPLPGGPLRFFGPGTRLTVL.

This clone was found once. V and J are TRBV7-2 and TRBJ1-2; D perhaps matches TRBD1 (5 bases). The ends were cut back, 0 bases at V and 7 bases at J, with 9 bases in the middle. Germline V gene data show CDR1 as SGHTA and CDR2 as FQGNSA. This CDR3 region has 13 residues. The chain's CDR3 is CASSLAAGGGYTF. As DNA, the CDR3 is TGTGCCAGCAGCTTAGCGGCGGGGGGTGGCTACACCTTC. Full variable domain (missing parts from reference TRBV7-2 and TRBJ1-2): GAGVSQSPSNKVTEKGKDVELRCDPISGHTALYWYRQSLGQGLEFLIYFQGNSAPDKSGLPSDRFSAERTGGSVSTLTIQRTQQEDSAVYLCASSLAAGGGYTFGSGTRLTVV.

This clone was recorded only once. The rearrangement links TRBV4-2 to TRBJ1-2; 9 bases align to TRBD1. Trimming at V came to 1 base and at J to 8 bases, leaving 8 bases not matched to a gene. The germline V gene has CDR1 LGHNA and CDR2 YNFKEQ. The CDR3 spans 15 residues. As DNA, the CDR3 is TGTGCCAGCAGCCAAGCGGGGGTGACAGGGGGGGGCTACACCTTC. Translation: CASSQAGVTGGGYTF.

The chain combines TRBV7-9 with TRBJ2-2, with 7 nucleotides matching TRBD1. This CDR3 spans 13 amino acids. Germline CDR1 SEHNR, CDR2 FQNEAQ (reference sequence). V gave up 5 bases and J gave up 5 bases; unmatched junction bases: 2. In DNA form, the CDR3 reads TGTGCCAGCAGCCAGGACAGGACCGGGGAGCTGTTTTTT. It yields the protein CASSQDRTGELFF. The whole variable domain, remainder taken from reference TRBV7-9 and TRBJ2-2, is DTGVSQNPRHKITKRGQNVTFRCDPISEHNRLYWYRQTLGQGPEFLTYFQNEAQLEKSRLLSDRFSAERPKGSFSTLEIQRTEQGDSAMYLCASSQDRTGELFFGEGSRLTVL.

The sample holds a few counts of this clone. CDR3 sequence: CASSLLQVYNEQFF. In DNA, the CDR3 is TGTGCCAGCAGCTTACTACAGGTCTACAATGAGCAGTTCTTC. The chain has TRBV11-2 and TRBJ2-1, with TRBD1 as a possible D gene (5 bases). This CDR3 region has 14 residues. V shed 2 bases and J shed 3 bases, with 8 bases lying between them. Germline CDR1 is SGHAT and CDR2 is FQNNGV.

The rearrangement uses TRBV4-2 and TRBJ2-6; 9 bases are a match to TRBD1. The germline gives CDR1 LGHNA, CDR2 YNFKEQ. This CDR3 has 19 residues. V lost 0 bases and J lost 2; bases outside the gene matches: 8. The CDR3 DNA follows: TGTGCCAGCAGCCAAGATCAAGGGGGACAGGGTGCTGGGGCCAACGTCCTGACTTTC. Residues: CASSQDQGGQGAGANVLTF.

The J gene is TRBJ2-1, the V gene TRBV5-6, with 8 bases that match TRBD2. Trimming removed 2 bases from V and 9 bases from J; junction bases left unmatched: 10. This CDR3 contains 15 residues. In germline, CDR1 is SGHDT, CDR2 YYEEEE. In DNA form, the CDR3 reads TGTGCCAGCAGCTTACCCGGGACTAGTAGTCGTGAGCAGTTCTTC. Its protein product is CASSLPGTSSREQFF.

This clone came up a few times. The V gene is TRBV10-1, the J gene TRBJ1-4; no clear D gene. The V end was cut by 6 bases, the J end by 0 bases, with 8 bases between. This CDR3 spans 14 amino acids. The germline CDR1 and CDR2 sequences are WNHNN and SYGVQD (reference sequence). The CDR3 protein is CASRPSTTNEKLFF. Written as DNA, the CDR3 is TGCGCCAGCAGGCCCAGTACAACTAATGAAAAACTGTTTTTT.